This T cell receptor beta chain is from a study of blood T cell repertoires in COVID-19. Sequencing was performed with immunoSEQ multiplex PCR; in TCRdb, only in-frame clones are kept and a portion is missing. The table lists approximately 290,000 clones, 89% of them singletons, with around an eighth in the top ten. This receptor was obtained from a woman aged 55 to 70 with acute or convalescent COVID-19. The sequenced material came from peripheral blood.

This CDR3 reads CASSQLGSSGGRYGYTF. The DNA of the CDR3 is TGTGCCAGCAGCCAACTCGGTTCTTCGGGGGGCCGGTATGGCTACACCTTC. This sequence joins TRBV3-1 (or the pseudogene TRBV3-2) and TRBJ1-2; D might be TRBD1 (6 bases). Germline V gives CDR1 LGHDT, CDR2 YNNKEL (reference sequence). The germline V and J ends were trimmed by 2 bases and 5 bases, with 21 bases remaining between them. CDR3 length equals 17 residues.